These 11 T cell receptor beta chains share one sample of origin, sequenced in a study of T cells in Graves' hyperthyroidism and ophthalmopathy. It was RNA transcripts that yielded the amplified TCR beta CDR3 regions. TCR CDR3 regions were first amplified by RT-PCR with HTBI primers. Each CDR3 protein is one row after TCRdb ran MiXCR on the multiplex PCR reads. The sample gives 300,000 to 400,000 distinct CDR3 sequences, about 21% of which show up once; 50% to 65% is in the top ten. Sequencing used blood. Receptors were obtained from a woman in her 50s with Graves' hyperthyroidism.

The chain links TRBV19 to TRBJ1-5; 8 bases map to TRBD1. The CDR3 extends over 18 amino acids. Germline values: CDR1 LNHDA, CDR2 SQIVND (reference sequence). V lost 2 bases to trimming and J lost 6 bases; unmatched junction nucleotides: 15. CDR3 sequence: CASSIRGGWAGGLQPQHF. The DNA of the CDR3 is TGTGCCAGTAGTATACGGGGCGGTTGGGCAGGGGGCCTTCAGCCCCAGCATTTT. The full variable domain, its missing parts supplied by reference TRBV19 and TRBJ1-5, is DGGITQSPKYLFRKEGQNVTLSCEQNLNHDAMYWYRQDPGQGLRLIYYSQIVNDFQKGDIAEGYSVSREKKESFPLTVTSAQKNPTAFYLCASSIRGGWAGGLQPQHFGDGTRLSIL.

This clonotype was detected many times. V gene TRBV28 combines with J gene TRBJ2-2; TRBD2 aligns across 7 bases. The CDR3 loop spans 16 amino acids. Per germline, CDR1 MDHEN and CDR2 SYDVKM. V shed 0 bases, J shed 1 base, and the junction held 2 bases outside the gene matches. In nucleotides, the CDR3 is TGTGCCAGCAGTTTATGGGTAGCGGGGAACACCGGGGAGCTGTTTTTT. Protein: CASSLWVAGNTGELFF.

This clonotype occurred many times. The rearrangement joins TRBV7-3 to TRBJ2-5; TRBD1 matches at 9 bases. The germline V gene encodes CDR1 SGHTA and CDR2 FQGTGA. The CDR3 has 14 residues. J gave up 3 bases and V 4 bases, and 3 bases lay outside the gene matches. In DNA, the CDR3 is TGTGCCAGCAGCTCCGGGACAGGGAAAGAGACCCAGTACTTC. Translating it yields CASSSGTGKETQYF.

At least ten counts were recorded for this clonotype. CDR3 nucleotide sequence: TGTGCCAGCAGATACAGCCGGACTGAAGCTTTCTTT. Residues: CASRYSRTEAFF. The chain couples TRBV12-3 or TRBV12-4 to TRBJ1-1; D gene unclear. The V and J ends lost 6 bases and 5 bases respectively, with 10 bases between them. The CDR3 sequence is 12 residues long.

This clonotype was seen many times. The V and J genes are TRBV20-1 and TRBJ2-7; 9 bases map to TRBD1. Germline-derived CDR1 and CDR2 are DFQATT and SNEGSKA (reference sequence). J was trimmed by 4 bases and V by 3 bases; bases with no gene match: 13. This CDR3 has 16 residues. The CDR3 DNA follows: TGCAGTGCTAGTGACCGCCTTGGACAGGGGACTTACGAGCAGTACTTC. This gives the protein CSASDRLGQGTYEQYF.

This clonotype came up once. The rearrangement links TRBV20-1 to TRBJ1-1, with D perhaps matching TRBD1 (5 bases). The germline gives CDR1 DFQATT, CDR2 SNEGSKA (reference sequence). The CDR3 covers 15 residues. The germline V and J ends were trimmed by 6 bases and 1 base, with 18 bases remaining between them. In DNA form, the CDR3 reads TGCAGTGCGCGGAGATCCGCGAGGGGGAACACTGAAGCTTTCTTT. It codes for CSARRSARGNTEAFF.

The CDR3 reads CASSTPRQDLQETQYF. CDR3 DNA sequence: TGTGCCAGCAGCACTCCACGACAGGACCTCCAAGAGACCCAGTACTTC. This rearrangement joins TRBV28 to TRBJ2-5, with TRBD1 as a possible D gene (6 bases). V lost 6 bases and J lost 1, with 18 bases in between. The CDR3 spans 16 residues. The germline V gene has CDR1 MDHEN and CDR2 SYDVKM.

This clonotype has a count of ten or more. This chain uses TRBV27 with TRBJ1-1; D perhaps matches TRBD1 (5 bases). Germline V gene sequence: CDR1 MNHEY, CDR2 SMNVEV (reference sequence). Trimming took 6 bases from V and 8 from J, leaving 22 bases between them. The CDR3 sequence is 15 residues long. In nucleotides, the CDR3 is TGTGCCAGCAGGCGGTGGGGGTCGCCCGAACCGGAAGCTTTCTTT. Translating it yields CASRRWGSPEPEAFF.

This clonotype has ten or more counts. This sequence joins TRBV3-1 and TRBJ2-1; TRBD2 matches 8 bases. The V and J ends lost 4 bases and 3 bases, in that order; junction bases with no gene match: 5. The CDR3 contains 15 residues. CDR1 and CDR2 from the germline V gene are LGHDT and YNNKEL (reference sequence). CDR3: CASSREREYYNEQFF. The DNA for the CDR3 is TGTGCCAGCAGCCGGGAGCGGGAGTACTACAATGAGCAGTTCTTC.

This clonotype was observed many times. This sequence joins TRBV19 and TRBJ2-1, with a possible D match to TRBD1 (5 bases). The CDR3 has 16 residues. Germline CDR1 LNHDA, CDR2 SQIVND (reference sequence). Trimming removed 3 bases at V and 4 bases at J, with 16 bases between. CDR3 coding DNA: TGTGCCAGTAGTATTTGGGCAGGGCTGGGATACAATGAGCAGTTCTTC. Translating it yields CASSIWAGLGYNEQFF.

Worth noting for this clonotype: One end of the junction varies from germline; a read error may be responsible. As DNA, the CDR3 is TGCAGCGCCCGAGCGGGGGGGCCGAGGGACAATGACCAGTTCTTC. Its protein product is CSARAGGPRDNDQFF. V usage is TRBV29-1 and J usage is TRBJ2-1; TRBD2 matches 10 bases. The CDR3 runs 15 residues. CDR1 is SQVTM and CDR2 is ANQGSEA in the germline V gene.